This TCR beta chain was retrieved from a study of blood T cell repertoires in COVID-19. Original processing notes: By means of reference gene primer amplification, nucleated cell counts were estimated. Some clones are missing from TCRdb's copy, which holds only in-frame ones; the method was immunoSEQ multiplex PCR. V and J calls plus clone size are reproduced from that table; the DNA served to infer D and trimming. Among some 170,000 clones listed, around three quarters were seen once. The CDR3 is 12 amino acids. The V end lost 5 bases, the J end lost 4 bases, and 8 bases lay between the germline ends. Germline CDR1 reads MNHEY; CDR2 reads SVGAGI.

Material for sequencing was peripheral blood. The TCR comes from a man in his 60s with acute or convalescent COVID-19. J is TRBJ1-2 and V is TRBV6-5; possibly TRBD1 for D (6 bases). In DNA, the CDR3 is TGTGCCAGCAGTCTACAGGGCTATGGCTACACCTTC. Protein product: CASSLQGYGYTF.